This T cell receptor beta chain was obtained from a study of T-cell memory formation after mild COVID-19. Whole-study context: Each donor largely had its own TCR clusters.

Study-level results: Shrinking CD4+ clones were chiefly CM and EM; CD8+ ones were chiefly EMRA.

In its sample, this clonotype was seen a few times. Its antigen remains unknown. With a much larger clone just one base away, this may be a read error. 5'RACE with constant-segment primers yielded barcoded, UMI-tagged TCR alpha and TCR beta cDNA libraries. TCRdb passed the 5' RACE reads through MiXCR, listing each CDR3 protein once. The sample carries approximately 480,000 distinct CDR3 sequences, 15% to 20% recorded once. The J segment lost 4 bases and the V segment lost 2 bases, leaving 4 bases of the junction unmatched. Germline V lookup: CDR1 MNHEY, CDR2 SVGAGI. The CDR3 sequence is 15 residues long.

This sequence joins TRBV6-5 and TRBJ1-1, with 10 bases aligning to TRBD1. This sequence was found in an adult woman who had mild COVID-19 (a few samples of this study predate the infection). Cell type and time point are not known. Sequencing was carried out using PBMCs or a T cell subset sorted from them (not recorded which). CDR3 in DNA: TGTGCCAGCAGTTACACCGGGACAGGGGCCACTGAAGCTTTCTTT. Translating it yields CASSYTGTGATEAFF.